The 15 T cell receptor beta chains listed next were all sequenced from one sample in a study of PD-L1 blockade in urothelial cancer. Time point specified: pretreatment peripheral blood. Only in-frame clones appear in the TCRdb table, and some are missing; sequencing was by immunoSEQ multiplex PCR. The sample records tens of thousands of clones, around 89% being singletons. Sequenced here: PBMCs, sampled around atezolizumab (anti-PD-L1) treatment. These receptor sequences come from a woman of 80 years or more with urothelial cancer.

The V call is TRBV5-1, the J call TRBJ2-7, with D possibly matching TRBD1 (5 bases). The CDR3 loop spans 13 amino acids. The V and J ends lost 4 bases and 7 bases respectively, with 15 bases between them. The germline gives CDR1 SGHRS, CDR2 YFSETQ. CDR3 amino acids: CASSASGKVEQYF. DNA of the CDR3: TGCGCCAGCAGCGCCTCAGGGAAAGTGGAGCAGTACTTC.

V and J are TRBV28 and TRBJ1-1, with TRBD1 identical over 7 bases. The CDR3 runs to 14 residues. V lost 3 bases and J lost 11; bases outside the gene matches: 12. The germline V gene encodes CDR1 MDHEN and CDR2 SYDVKM. CDR3 bases: TGTGCCAGCAGTTTGGCAGGGGGAAGTGGGGAGGCTTTCTTT. Encoded protein: CASSLAGGSGEAFF. The variable domain in full, completed from reference TRBV28 and TRBJ1-1, reads DVKVTQSSRYLVKRTGEKVFLECVQDMDHENMFWYRQDPGLGLRLIYFSYDVKMKEKGDIPEGYSVSREKKERFSLILESASTNQTSMYLCASSLAGGSGEAFFGQGTRLTVV.

The CDR3 sequence: CASSVDSGYEQYF. The CDR3 region has the DNA TGTGCCAGCAGCGTAGATTCCGGCTACGAGCAGTACTTC. The chain has TRBV9 and TRBJ2-7; D is ambiguous. The CDR3 is 13 residues long. V lost 0 bases and J 3 bases, leaving 7 bases between the germline ends. Germline values: CDR1 SGDLS, CDR2 YYNGEE.

V is TRBV5-1 and J is TRBJ2-2; perhaps TRBD1 as D (6 bases). The CDR3 runs to 15 residues. V gave up 7 bases and J gave up 2 bases, with 15 bases separating them. Germline CDR1 is SGHRS and CDR2 is YFSETQ. The CDR3 is CASGPRTANTGELFF. The DNA of the CDR3 is TGCGCCAGCGGCCCCAGGACAGCAAACACCGGGGAGCTGTTTTTT.

In its sample, this clone was seen a few times. The CDR3 bases are TGTGCCAGCAGTGCTACAGGGGGCGCTACCAAAAACATTCAGTACTTC. Encoded protein: CASSATGGATKNIQYF. This rearrangement joins TRBV27 to TRBJ2-4; 9 nucleotides agree with TRBD1. This CDR3 comprises 16 residues. Germline V CDR1 and CDR2: MNHEY, SMNVEV (reference sequence). The V gene end was trimmed by 5 bases and the J gene end by 2 bases; junction bases not matched to a gene: 7.

This chain joins TRBV16 and TRBJ2-1, with D possibly matching TRBD2 (5 bases). The CDR3 spans 13 residues. Trimming stripped 2 bases from V and 8 bases from J, with 10 bases between. CDR1 is KGHSY, CDR2 FQNENV, per germline. The CDR3 sequence: CASSQEYGDEQFF. The CDR3, as DNA: TGTGCCAGCAGCCAAGAGTACGGGGATGAGCAGTTCTTC. Looking up the rest from reference TRBV16 and TRBJ2-1 gives the full variable domain: GEEVAQTPKHLVRGEGQKAKLYCAPIKGHSYVFWYQQVLKNEFKFLISFQNENVFDETGMPKERFSAKCLPNSPCSLEIQATKLEDSAVYFCASSQEYGDEQFFGPGTRLTVL.

The chain recombines TRBV27 with TRBJ2-1, with D perhaps TRBD2 (6 bases). Germline CDR1 is MNHEY and CDR2 is SMNVEV (reference sequence). The CDR3 loop spans 16 amino acids. V shed 5 bases and J shed 5 bases, with 19 bases lying between them. The CDR3 DNA follows: TGTGCCAGCAGTCCCCATGGGCCCGGGGGTAACAATGAGCAGTTCTTC. Residues: CASSPHGPGGNNEQFF.

This sequence joins TRBV30 and TRBJ1-2; 7 bases line up with TRBD1. V lost 0 bases to trimming and J lost 8 bases; unmatched junction nucleotides: 9. The CDR3 is 14 amino acids. Germline lookup yields CDR1 GTSNPN and CDR2 SVGIG (reference sequence). This CDR3 reads CAWSVDDRVSGYTF. The CDR3 nucleotides are TGTGCCTGGAGTGTAGACGACAGGGTATCCGGCTACACCTTC.

The chain joins TRBV7-2 to TRBJ2-1, with D maybe TRBD2 (6 bases). The germline gives CDR1 SGHTA, CDR2 FQGNSA. V dropped 5 bases and J dropped 3 bases, with 17 bases sitting between them. The CDR3 spans 16 residues. CDR3 sequence (DNA): TGTGCCAGCAGCCCTCTAACTAGCCGATACTACAATGAGCAGTTCTTC. Amino acid sequence: CASSPLTSRYYNEQFF.

The V gene is TRBV27, the J gene TRBJ2-7, with D tentatively TRBD2 (6 bases). With 8 bases removed from V and 5 bases from J, the gap between germline ends came to 16 bases. This CDR3 spans 13 amino acids. CDR1 MNHEY and CDR2 SMNVEV come from the germline V gene (reference sequence). In DNA form, the CDR3 reads TGTGCCAGCGGCGCTAGCGTCCCCCACGAGCAGTACTTC. Translation gives CASGASVPHEQYF.

This sequence joins TRBV7-9 and TRBJ1-1; D is uncertain. The CDR3 runs 12 residues. CDR1 and CDR2 from the germline V gene are SEHNR and FQNEAQ (reference sequence). Trimming shortened V by 1 base and J by 6 bases, and 6 bases separated the two germline ends. As DNA, the CDR3 is TGTGCCAGCAGCTTAGTCCCAGCTGAAGCTTTCTTT. Encoded protein: CASSLVPAEAFF. The complete variable domain, with remaining parts taken from reference TRBV7-9 and TRBJ1-1, reads DTGVSQNPRHKITKRGQNVTFRCDPISEHNRLYWYRQTLGQGPEFLTYFQNEAQLEKSRLLSDRFSAERPKGSFSTLEIQRTEQGDSAMYLCASSLVPAEAFFGQGTRLTVV.

The V and J genes are TRBV6-1 and TRBJ1-1, with D possibly TRBD1 on 6 matching bases. Deletions cut 0 bases from V and 4 bases from J, with 9 bases between. The CDR3 sequence is 14 residues long. CDR1 is MNHNS, CDR2 SASEGT, per germline. CDR3 sequence reads: CASSEAGQSTEAFF. The DNA for the CDR3 is TGTGCCAGCAGTGAAGCGGGACAAAGCACTGAAGCTTTCTTT.

The DNA for the CDR3 is TGTGCCAGCAGTTCAGGGGGCGGGTACTACAATGAGCAGTTCTTC. Its translation is CASSSGGGYYNEQFF. The chain uses TRBV6-5 and TRBJ2-1; TRBD1 aligns across 8 bases. The CDR3 has 15 residues. Trimming took 4 bases from V and 3 from J; bases not matched to a gene: 5. The germline CDR1 and CDR2 sequences are MNHEY and SVGAGI.

This clone has more than one count but fewer than ten. This rearrangement joins TRBV18 to TRBJ1-2; 9 bases map to TRBD1. This CDR3 is built from 15 residues. After removal of 3 bases from V and 0 bases from J, the junction contained 2 bases not matched to a gene. The V gene's germline CDR1 is KGHSH and CDR2 LQKENI. The CDR3 region is CASSPRQGANYGYTF. CDR3 bases: TGTGCCAGCTCACCTAGACAGGGGGCTAACTATGGCTACACCTTC. Using reference TRBV18 and TRBJ1-2 for the parts outside the CDR3, the full variable domain is NAGVMQNPRHLVRRRGQEARLRCSPMKGHSHVYWYRQLPEEGLKFMVYLQKENIIDESGMPKERFSAEFPKEGPSILRIQQVVRGDSAAYFCASSPRQGANYGYTFGSGTRLTVV.

The CDR3 nucleotides are TGTGCCAGCAGCACGTACCCACTAAGAGCGGGAGACAACACCGGGGAGCTGTTTTTT. Protein sequence: CASSTYPLRAGDNTGELFF. This rearrangement joins TRBV7-2 to TRBJ2-2, with 8 bases aligning to TRBD2. The CDR3 totals 19 residues. Per the germline V gene, CDR1 is SGHTA and CDR2 is FQGNSA. The V and J ends lost 5 bases and 2 bases, in that order; junction bases with no gene match: 16. Complete variable domain (other parts from reference TRBV7-2 and TRBJ2-2): GAGVSQSPSNKVTEKGKDVELRCDPISGHTALYWYRQSLGQGLEFLIYFQGNSAPDKSGLPSDRFSAERTGGSVSTLTIQRTQQEDSAVYLCASSTYPLRAGDNTGELFFGEGSRLTVL.